These 18 T cell receptor beta chains share one sample of origin, sequenced in a study of T-cell reconstitution after alpha-beta-depleted transplantation in children. The library targeted TCRbeta and was prepared with unique molecular identifiers. TCRdb recomputed calls from the PCR reads with MiXCR, one row per CDR3 protein. The table lists roughly 300,000 distinct CDR3 sequences, around 10% of them singletons. The sequenced sample was PBMCs from the stem cell graft donor, obtained from the stem cell graft. These receptor sequences come from a human donor who donated a stem cell graft to a child with acute lymphoblastic leukemia.

This clonotype occurred many times. This chain connects TRBV10-2 to TRBJ2-1, with D possibly matching TRBD2 (5 bases). Trimming took off 4 bases at V and 4 bases at J, with 23 bases between the two ends. Per germline, CDR1 WSHSY and CDR2 SAAADI. The CDR3 is 18 residues long. CDR3 protein: CASSVPSERTPLYNEQFF. The CDR3 region has the DNA TGCGCCAGCAGTGTGCCCTCGGAGCGGACCCCACTTTACAATGAGCAGTTCTTC.

This clonotype was picked up a small number of times. This chain joins TRBV5-5 and TRBJ2-2; 7 bases are a match to TRBD1. This CDR3 comprises 15 residues. Germline V lookup: CDR1 SGHKS, CDR2 YYEKEE (reference sequence). The junction had 4 bases not matched to a gene; V was cut back by 4 bases and J by 1 base. This CDR3 is CASSATGMNTGELFF. As DNA, the CDR3 is TGTGCCAGCAGCGCGACAGGGATGAACACCGGGGAGCTGTTTTTT.

This clonotype was detected many times. J is TRBJ1-5 and V is TRBV12-3 or TRBV12-4, with 8 bases fitting TRBD1. The J segment lost 2 bases and the V segment lost 5 bases, leaving 8 bases of the junction unmatched. CDR3 size: 16 residues. The DNA of the CDR3 is TGTGCCAGCAGTCCCTGGACAGGGCAGGGCAATCAGCCCCAGCATTTT. Protein sequence: CASSPWTGQGNQPQHF.

The chain couples TRBV4-3 to TRBJ2-7; TRBD2 is a possible D gene (6 bases). This CDR3 comprises 17 residues. V was trimmed by 2 bases and J by 3 bases, leaving 20 bases between them. Germline loops: CDR1 LGHNA, CDR2 YSLEER. In nucleotides, the CDR3 is TGCGCCAGCAGCCAATCCATCGGGGGAATAAGTATCTACGAGCAGTACTTC. It encodes CASSQSIGGISIYEQYF.

The rearrangement uses TRBV5-5 and TRBJ2-1; TRBD2 agrees at 11 bases. Germline CDR1 reads SGHKS; CDR2 reads YYEKEE (reference sequence). The CDR3 contains 18 residues. The ends lost 3 bases at V and 4 bases at J; junction bases unmatched: 12. The CDR3 loop is CASSSGGRTSGFYNEQFF. As DNA, the CDR3 is TGTGCCAGCAGCTCGGGGGGCCGGACTAGCGGGTTTTACAATGAGCAGTTCTTC.

The chain combines TRBV12-3 or TRBV12-4 with TRBJ2-5, with 7 bases fitting TRBD1. J gave up 0 bases and V 6 bases, and 10 bases lay outside the gene matches. The CDR3 contains 16 residues. The CDR3 bases are TGTGCCAGCAGGCCGGGCAGGGACAGCTACCAAGAGACCCAGTACTTC. Its protein product is CASRPGRDSYQETQYF.

The chain joins TRBV7-6 to TRBJ2-3; 8 bases are shared with TRBD2. Trimming took 5 bases from V and 7 from J; bases not matched to a gene: 11. The CDR3 has 15 residues. From germline, CDR1 is SGHVS and CDR2 FNYEAQ. The CDR3 nucleotides read TGTGCCAGCAGCCCCCAGCGGGAGTTCGCTCATACGCAGTATTTT. Translation: CASSPQREFAHTQYF.

There are many counts of this clonotype. CDR3 in amino acids: CASSQGAGLNSPLHF. The DNA for the CDR3 is TGCGCCAGCAGCCAAGGAGCTGGGTTGAATTCACCCCTCCACTTT. The rearrangement joins TRBV4-1 to TRBJ1-6; no reliable D call. V was clipped by 1 base and J by 7 bases, with 11 bases between them. The germline gives CDR1 MGHRA, CDR2 YSYEKL. The CDR3 consists of 15 residues.

The rearrangement uses TRBV7-2 and TRBJ1-2, with 8 nucleotides matching TRBD1. Looked up from germline, CDR1 is SGHTA and CDR2 is FQGNSA. J was trimmed by 6 bases and V by 5 bases; bases with no gene match: 8. The CDR3 covers 14 residues. The CDR3 bases are TGTGCCAGCAGCGCTGGGACAGGACGGGATGGCTACACCTTC. This translates into CASSAGTGRDGYTF.

The rearrangement links TRBV15 to TRBJ1-2; D ambiguous. This CDR3 contains 16 residues. CDR1 is LNHNV, CDR2 YYDKDF, per germline (reference sequence). V lost 0 bases and J lost 3, with 14 bases in between. The CDR3 DNA is TGTGCCACCAGCAGAGACATGGGAGAGATCGACTATGGCTACACCTTC. This translates into CATSRDMGEIDYGYTF.

The V and J genes are TRBV4-3 and TRBJ2-5, with TRBD2 matching 10 bases. Per the germline V gene, CDR1 is LGHNA and CDR2 is YSLEER. Losses at the gene ends were 4 bases for V and 5 bases for J; bases not matched to a gene: 4. The CDR3 sequence is 14 residues long. CDR3 residues: CASSLSGRIETQYF. For the CDR3, the DNA is TGCGCCAGCAGCCTTAGCGGGAGGATCGAGACCCAGTACTTC.

This clonotype has more than one count but fewer than ten. The rearrangement links TRBV18 to TRBJ2-5; TRBD1 agrees at 10 bases. The ends lost 0 bases at V and 6 bases at J; junction bases unmatched: 16. The CDR3 has 19 amino acids. Germline lookup yields CDR1 KGHSH and CDR2 LQKENI. Here the CDR3 reads CASSPPMTRQGAKAKTQYF. DNA for the CDR3: TGTGCCAGCTCACCACCTATGACAAGACAGGGGGCGAAGGCGAAGACCCAGTACTTC.

This clonotype was observed a handful of times. J is TRBJ1-2 and V is TRBV3-1, with D possibly being TRBD1 (5 bases). V gave up 1 base and J gave up 4 bases, with 16 bases separating them. CDR1 is LGHDT, CDR2 YNNKEL, per germline (reference sequence). The CDR3 extends over 16 amino acids. CDR3 DNA: TGTGCCAGCAGCCAAGGAGGGGCGGGAAACGCCTATGGCTACACCTTC. As protein: CASSQGGAGNAYGYTF.

The sample holds a few counts of this clonotype. DNA for the CDR3: TGTGCCAGCACCTACAGGGGTCTACAAGAGACCCAGTACTTC. It yields the protein CASTYRGLQETQYF. The chain is built from TRBV6-8 and TRBJ2-5; the match to TRBD1 covers 7 bases. Trimming removed 7 bases from V and 2 bases from J; junction bases left unmatched: 7. The V gene's germline CDR1 is MNHGY and CDR2 SAAAGT. This CDR3 has 14 amino acids.

The table lists this clonotype with a few counts. This rearrangement joins TRBV12-3 or TRBV12-4 to TRBJ2-7; 9 bases fit TRBD2. After removal of 6 bases from V and 3 bases from J, the junction contained 6 bases not matched to a gene. This CDR3 contains 14 residues. The CDR3 loop is CASRQAGGGYEQYF. CDR3 nucleotides: TGTGCCAGCAGGCAAGCGGGAGGCGGCTACGAGCAGTACTTC.

In this sample, this clonotype turned up a few times. The V call is TRBV29-1, the J call TRBJ2-7; 8 bases match TRBD1. V dropped 4 bases and J dropped 6; count of bases not matched to a gene: 8. The CDR3 length is 13 residues. The germline CDR1 and CDR2 sequences are SQVTM and ANQGSEA. The chain's CDR3 is CSVALPGGREQYF. The CDR3 nucleotides read TGCAGCGTTGCGTTGCCAGGGGGCCGCGAGCAGTACTTC.

The chain carries TRBV27 and TRBJ1-1; no clear D. CDR1 is MNHEY and CDR2 is SMNVEV in the germline V gene (reference sequence). This CDR3 region has 16 residues. V was clipped by 3 bases and J by 1 base, with 15 bases between them. In DNA, the CDR3 is TGTGCCAGCAGTTTTTCTTTAGGTGGTTCGAACACTGAAGCTTTCTTT. Its translation: CASSFSLGGSNTEAFF.

This clonotype was observed a few times. The chain recombines TRBV29-1 with TRBJ2-3; 8 bases map to TRBD1. The length of the CDR3 is 14 residues. Trimming took 7 bases from V and 5 from J; bases not matched to a gene: 11. CDR1 and CDR2 from the germline V gene are SQVTM and ANQGSEA. The CDR3 sequence: CSAASGGLGDTQYF. For the CDR3, the DNA is TGCAGCGCCGCCTCAGGGGGCCTGGGAGATACGCAGTATTTT.